This T cell receptor beta chain was documented in a study of shared clonotypes between healthy human individuals. Study-wide background: For every donor, three CD4 naive, three CD4 memory, two CD8 naive and one CD8 memory plates were used. Study conclusions and caveats: Rarefaction showed sorted-subset sequencing was incomplete despite large depth. Generation probabilities of non-shared clonotypes were lower (relative to those shared by all four donors).

In the naive CD8 group, cells lacked CD45RO and were positively selected for CCR7, so terminally differentiated effector memory CD45RA+ cells were left out. Trimming pared 5 bases from V and 9 bases from J, leaving 5 bases between. Germline V gene sequence: CDR1 LNHDA, CDR2 SQIVND (reference sequence). The CDR3 is 10 amino acids. The assay ran at deep level. Produced via immunoSEQ multiplex PCR; TCRdb's table is partial and in-frame only. The sample carries nearly 2 million clones, roughly 94% recorded once. Notes on this clone: The antigen remains undetermined.

The V call is TRBV19, the J call TRBJ1-5; D not resolved. Sequences were obtained from naive CD8+ T cells sorted from blood. The sequence was collected from a man aged 18 to 30 in good health. The CDR3, as DNA: TGTGCCAGTAGTTCGGGGCCCCAGCATTTT. This encodes CASSSGPQHF. Based on the CDR3 plus reference TRBV19 and TRBJ1-5, the full variable domain is DGGITQSPKYLFRKEGQNVTLSCEQNLNHDAMYWYRQDPGQGLRLIYYSQIVNDFQKGDIAEGYSVSREKKESFPLTVTSAQKNPTAFYLCASSSGPQHFGDGTRLSIL.